The sequence of this T cell receptor beta chain was determined in a study of blood T cell repertoires in COVID-19. The ends were cut back, 8 bases at V and 0 bases at J, with 10 bases in the middle. The CDR3 is 14 residues long. CDR1 and CDR2 from the germline V gene are SNHLY and FYNNEI. Only in-frame clones appear in the TCRdb table, and some are missing; sequencing was by immunoSEQ multiplex PCR. The data show about 390,000 clones, with 80% to 90% seen just once and 10% held by the top ten. Recruitment covered 20 to 25 US areas and drew participants whose ages spanned 18 to 89 years. The clonotype was recovered from a woman in her forties or fifties who had recovered from COVID-19. The chain has TRBV2 and TRBJ2-2; D is undetermined. The sample consisted of PBMCs or T cells enriched from blood (not recorded which). This CDR3 reads CASESTANTGELFF. The CDR3 DNA is TGTGCCAGCGAGTCTACGGCGAACACCGGGGAGCTGTTTTTT.